Below, 28 T cell receptor beta chains from the same sample are listed, as sequenced in a study of T cell responses to AZD1222 COVID-19 vaccine. Profiled with immunoSEQ multiplex PCR; TCRdb holds only in-frame clones, not every one. This table holds tens of thousands of clones, around 92% found once. Sequencing used peripheral blood, obtained on day 0 of AZD1222 vaccination. The receptors were gathered from an adult in good health.

V is TRBV19 and J is TRBJ1-4, with D hard to call. V shed 3 bases and J shed 7 bases, with 15 bases lying between them. The CDR3 covers 15 residues. Germline values: CDR1 LNHDA, CDR2 SQIVND (reference sequence). The CDR3 sequence is CASSMDEGSTEKLFF. The CDR3 coding sequence is TGTGCCAGTAGTATGGATGAGGGTAGCACTGAAAAACTGTTTTTT.

The genes are TRBV28 and TRBJ2-1; unclear D gene. Trimming removed 4 bases from V and 10 bases from J, with 14 bases in between. The CDR3 sequence is 13 residues long. In germline, CDR1 is MDHEN, CDR2 SYDVKM. The CDR3 DNA follows: TGTGCCAGCAGTTCCCCTCCCGGTAACGAGCAGTTCTTC. Its protein product is CASSSPPGNEQFF.

The chain carries TRBV12-3 or TRBV12-4 and TRBJ2-1; tentatively, D is TRBD2 (5 bases). The CDR3 spans 13 residues. With 5 bases removed from V and 9 bases from J, the gap between germline ends came to 14 bases. The CDR3: CASSDGPAGEQFF. The DNA of the CDR3 is TGTGCCAGCAGTGACGGGCCCGCGGGTGAGCAGTTCTTC.

The chain couples TRBV4-2 to TRBJ2-2, with 7 bases matching TRBD2. Germline V gene sequence: CDR1 LGHNA, CDR2 YNFKEQ. This CDR3 spans 16 amino acids. Losses at the gene ends were 1 base for V and 1 base for J; bases not matched to a gene: 3. The CDR3 DNA is TGTGCCAGCAGCCAAGTGGCTAGCGGGAACACCGGGGAGCTGTTTTTT. Encoded protein: CASSQVASGNTGELFF.

V gene TRBV10-3 combines with J gene TRBJ1-2; TRBD1 matches 10 bases. This CDR3 spans 15 amino acids. Germline V lookup: CDR1 ENHRY, CDR2 SYGVKD. V dropped 7 bases and J dropped 5; count of bases not matched to a gene: 10. This CDR3 is CAITQGQGEDYGYTF. DNA of the CDR3: TGTGCCATCACCCAAGGACAGGGGGAAGATTATGGCTACACCTTC.

This chain uses TRBV5-1 with TRBJ2-7; D might be TRBD1 (5 bases). CDR1 is SGHRS, CDR2 YFSETQ, per germline. Trimming took 2 bases from V and 4 from J, leaving 10 bases between them. This CDR3 spans 13 amino acids. CDR3 in DNA: TGCGCCAGCAGCTTTTCTCAGGGTTACGAGCAGTACTTC. Protein: CASSFSQGYEQYF.

J is TRBJ2-1 and V is TRBV5-1; D not resolved. In germline, CDR1 is SGHRS, CDR2 YFSETQ. The germline V and J ends were trimmed by 1 base and 0 bases, with 8 bases remaining between them. The CDR3 is made up of 15 amino acids. The CDR3 nucleotides read TGCGCCAGCAGCTTGATCTCGAGCTCCTACAATGAGCAGTTCTTC. This translates into CASSLISSSYNEQFF.

J is TRBJ1-5 and V is TRBV27; weak D call: TRBD1 (5 bases). The germline V gene has CDR1 MNHEY and CDR2 SMNVEV (reference sequence). Trimming left V 10 bases short and J 1 base short, with 14 bases between. The CDR3 is 14 amino acids. The CDR3 DNA reads TGTGCCACGCGAACAGGAAACAGCAATCAGCCCCAGCATTTT. Translating gives CATRTGNSNQPQHF.

The chain combines TRBV19 with TRBJ1-6; D remains ambiguous. Trimming took 5 bases from V and 6 from J, leaving 8 bases between them. CDR1 is LNHDA and CDR2 is SQIVND in the germline V gene (reference sequence). The CDR3 sequence is 13 residues long. The CDR3 coding sequence is TGTGCCAGTAGTTCCGTTGGTAATTCACCCCTCCACTTT. Encoded protein: CASSSVGNSPLHF.

The rearrangement uses TRBV30 and TRBJ1-4, with D unresolved. CDR1 is GTSNPN and CDR2 is SVGIG in the germline V gene (reference sequence). The V gene lost 4 bases and the J gene lost 7 bases, with 16 bases spanning the gap. The CDR3 has 14 residues. For the CDR3, the DNA is TGTGCCTGGACGGACGGGCTGGGGAGTGAAAAACTGTTTTTT. It codes for CAWTDGLGSEKLFF.

The V call is TRBV18, the J call TRBJ2-1; 14 positions agree with TRBD2. There are 17 residues in the CDR3. Trimming cost V 0 bases and J 4 bases; bases outside gene matches: 2. Germline V CDR1 and CDR2: KGHSH, LQKENI. The CDR3 DNA reads as TGTGCCAGCTCACCACCCGGGACTAGCGGGAGTTACAATGAGCAGTTCTTC. This encodes CASSPPGTSGSYNEQFF.

This chain joins TRBV7-9 and TRBJ2-2; D gene ambiguous. V lost 5 bases to trimming and J lost 4 bases, with 20 bases between them. Germline CDR1 SEHNR, CDR2 FQNEAQ (reference sequence). CDR3 length equals 17 residues. In DNA, the CDR3 is TGTGCCAGCAGCCGCCCAGCCGGGCCCAGAGGCACCGGGGAGCTGTTTTTT. Encoded protein: CASSRPAGPRGTGELFF.

This chain joins TRBV6-5 and TRBJ2-1, with TRBD2 matching 12 bases. The V and J ends lost 5 bases and 5 bases, in that order; junction bases with no gene match: 1. The CDR3 totals 14 residues. CDR1 and CDR2 from the germline V gene are MNHEY and SVGAGI. The CDR3 DNA follows: TGTGCCAGCAGTAGGACTAGCGGGAACAATGAGCAGTTCTTC. Residues: CASSRTSGNNEQFF.

V and J are TRBV7-2 and TRBJ2-1, with D possibly TRBD2 on 6 matching bases. This CDR3 has 15 amino acids. V was clipped by 5 bases and J by 2 bases, with 13 bases between them. Germline-derived CDR1 and CDR2 are SGHTA and FQGNSA. This CDR3 reads CASSAGTQAYNEQFF. The CDR3 region has the DNA TGTGCCAGCAGCGCCGGGACTCAGGCCTACAATGAGCAGTTCTTC.

The chain carries TRBV11-2 and TRBJ1-4; 7 bases fit TRBD1. Germline CDR1 is SGHAT and CDR2 is FQNNGV. This CDR3 is built from 15 residues. V trimming: 5 bases; J trimming: 4 bases; junction bases outside the gene matches: 7. CDR3 amino acids: CASSLGQLVNEKLFF. As DNA, the CDR3 is TGTGCCAGCAGCCTGGGACAGCTCGTTAATGAAAAACTGTTTTTT. Variable domain in full (rest from reference TRBV11-2 and TRBJ1-4): EAGVAQSPRYKIIEKRQSVAFWCNPISGHATLYWYQQILGQGPKLLIQFQNNGVVDDSQLPKDRFSAERLKGVDSTLKIQPAKLEDSAVYLCASSLGQLVNEKLFFGSGTQLSVL.

The chain carries TRBV10-3 and TRBJ1-1; TRBD1 is a possible D gene (5 bases). There are 12 residues in the CDR3. V was cut by 6 bases and J by 11 bases, with 16 bases left in between. Germline CDR1 is ENHRY and CDR2 is SYGVKD. For the CDR3, the DNA is TGTGCCATCAGCCCGAACGGACATCGGGCTTTCTTT. This translates into CAISPNGHRAFF.

Comments on this clone: Distinct nucleotide sequences in the sample also encode this CDR3. The chain joins TRBV7-9 to TRBJ1-1; weak D call: TRBD1 (5 bases). The length of the CDR3 is 12 residues. Trimming removed 1 base at V and 8 bases at J, with 8 bases between. Looked up from germline, CDR1 is SEHNR and CDR2 is FQNEAQ (reference sequence). The CDR3 region is CASSLVGGEAFF. As DNA, the CDR3 is TGTGCCAGCAGCTTAGTGGGGGGAGAAGCTTTCTTT.

DNA of the CDR3: TGCGCCAGCAGCTTGGGCAGGGATGAGCAGTTCTTC. Its translation is CASSLGRDEQFF. The J gene is TRBJ2-1, the V gene TRBV5-1, with D possibly matching TRBD1 (5 bases). This CDR3 is 12 amino acids long. The ends were cut back, 0 bases at V and 8 bases at J, with 6 bases in the middle. CDR1 is SGHRS, CDR2 YFSETQ, per germline.

The chain carries TRBV11-2 and TRBJ2-7; tentatively, D is TRBD1 (6 bases). The CDR3 runs 14 residues. Trimming removed 3 bases at V and 5 bases at J, with 14 bases between. From germline, CDR1 is SGHAT and CDR2 FQNNGV. CDR3 sequence: CASSLSPGGHEQYF. DNA for the CDR3: TGTGCCAGCAGCTTGTCTCCTGGGGGCCACGAGCAGTACTTC.

V and J are TRBV19 and TRBJ1-4; D possibly corresponds to TRBD1 (5 bases). V was clipped by 6 bases and J by 1 base, with 15 bases between them. The CDR3 has 16 residues. CDR1 is LNHDA, CDR2 SQIVND, per germline (reference sequence). CDR3 protein: CASSPPWGKTNEKLFF. In nucleotides, the CDR3 is TGTGCCAGTAGCCCTCCGTGGGGGAAAACTAATGAAAAACTGTTTTTT.

The chain carries TRBV11-2 and TRBJ1-2; 9 nucleotides agree with TRBD1. The CDR3 is 15 residues long. The V and J ends lost 5 bases and 2 bases, in that order; junction bases with no gene match: 6. Germline V gene sequence: CDR1 SGHAT, CDR2 FQNNGV. CDR3 in amino acids: CASSPSGQGNYGYTF. DNA for the CDR3: TGTGCCAGCAGCCCATCGGGACAGGGAAACTATGGCTACACCTTC.

The chain joins TRBV19 to TRBJ1-2; TRBD1 agrees at 7 bases. After removal of 6 bases from V and 4 bases from J, the junction contained 5 bases not matched to a gene. Germline V gene lookup returns CDR1 LNHDA and CDR2 SQIVND (reference sequence). The CDR3 covers 13 residues. The CDR3 loop is CASSPDRSYGYTF. As DNA, the CDR3 is TGTGCCAGTAGCCCGGACAGGAGCTATGGCTACACCTTC.

The sample holds a few counts of this clone. The V call is TRBV3-1 (or the pseudogene TRBV3-2), the J call TRBJ2-7; maybe TRBD2 (6 bases). V lost 5 bases and J lost 0, with 14 bases in between. Germline V CDR1 and CDR2: LGHDT, YNNKEL (reference sequence). This CDR3 has 15 residues. The chain's CDR3 is CASSAGTSPSYEQYF. In nucleotides, the CDR3 is TGTGCCAGCAGCGCTGGGACTTCGCCCTCCTACGAGCAGTACTTC.

The gene calls are TRBV5-6 and TRBJ2-3; 9 bases map to TRBD1. CDR3 size: 16 residues. The germline V gene encodes CDR1 SGHDT and CDR2 YYEEEE. Trimming cost V 2 bases and J 2 bases; bases outside gene matches: 6. CDR3 in DNA: TGTGCCAGCAGCTTATTACGGGACAGGGTCACAGATACGCAGTATTTT. As protein: CASSLLRDRVTDTQYF.

This sequence joins TRBV7-6 and TRBJ1-4; D remains unclear. CDR3 length equals 17 residues. V was pared by 1 base and J by 2 bases, with 14 bases between. Germline CDR1 and CDR2: SGHVS and FNYEAQ. The DNA of the CDR3 is TGTGCCAGCAGCTTAGAGTCGGTAGGGCAGACTAATGAAAAACTGTTTTTT. Its translation: CASSLESVGQTNEKLFF.

V usage is TRBV11-2 and J usage is TRBJ1-5, with D uncertain. This CDR3 region has 13 residues. Germline V gene sequence: CDR1 SGHAT, CDR2 FQNNGV. V was cut by 1 base and J by 7 bases, with 8 bases left in between. CDR3 DNA sequence: TGTGCCAGCAGCTTAGGGGTTCAACAGCCCCAGCATTTT. Translated: CASSLGVQQPQHF. The entire variable domain, with the rest obtained from reference TRBV11-2 and TRBJ1-5, is as follows: EAGVAQSPRYKIIEKRQSVAFWCNPISGHATLYWYQQILGQGPKLLIQFQNNGVVDDSQLPKDRFSAERLKGVDSTLKIQPAKLEDSAVYLCASSLGVQQPQHFGDGTRLSIL.

The V call is TRBV7-3, the J call TRBJ1-2; D may be TRBD1 (6 bases). Trimming removed 5 bases from V and 3 bases from J, with 16 bases in between. CDR3 length: 15 amino acids. Germline V gene data show CDR1 as SGHTA and CDR2 as FQGTGA. CDR3 in amino acids: CASSPSGAGDYGYTF. CDR3 bases: TGTGCCAGCAGCCCGTCAGGGGCGGGGGACTATGGCTACACCTTC.

This clone showed up just a few times. The chain carries TRBV4-2 and TRBJ2-1; 8 bases align to TRBD2. Germline CDR1 LGHNA, CDR2 YNFKEQ. The CDR3 consists of 16 residues. With 5 bases clipped from V and 5 bases from J, the junction kept 11 bases outside the gene matches. CDR3 sequence: CASSSSGGLGNNEQFF. The CDR3 nucleotides are TGTGCCAGCAGCTCCAGCGGGGGCCTTGGAAACAATGAGCAGTTCTTC.